Described below is a single T cell receptor (beta chain) sequence and its context. The antigen remains unidentified. This record comes from a study of blood T cells in healthy people across ages. The second PCR ran about 6 to 11 cycles with a sample-barcoded 5' primer and J-beta primers. TCRdb redid the calling of the 5' RACE reads with MiXCR, one entry per CDR3 protein. This sample has 650,000 to 700,000 distinct CDR3 sequences, with 40% to 65% found just once. The trim removed 7 bases at V and 5 bases at J, leaving 14 bases unmatched. This CDR3 spans 16 amino acids. General study points: Estimates drawn from one million T cells were deemed to understate diversity. A roughly linear fall in TCR beta diversity per million T cells was seen with increasing age.

This clonotype originated in an elderly woman in good health. The specimen sequenced was blood. The V and J genes are TRBV12-3 or TRBV12-4 and TRBJ1-5, with 7 bases identical to TRBD1. The CDR3 nucleotides read TGTGCCAGCACCGCAGGGGGGAGGGGGCATGATCAGCCCCAGCATTTT. As protein: CASTAGGRGHDQPQHF.